This TCR beta chain appears in the sequencing data of a study of blood T cell repertoires in COVID-19. Study context: Acute and convalescent COVID-19 samples came from the United States, Italy and Spain.

Deletions cut 6 bases from V and 5 bases from J, with 10 bases between. This CDR3 is 12 amino acids long. CDR1 is MDHEN and CDR2 is SYDVKM in the germline V gene. Under the authors' procedure: Amplifying reference gene primers gave estimates of nucleated cell counts. Profiled with immunoSEQ multiplex PCR; TCRdb holds only in-frame clones, not every one. The V and J calls and clone size come from that table; D and trimming were worked out from the DNA. Found here are about 290,000 clones, nearly 90% of them singletons; the top ten hold around 10%. Sequenced sample: peripheral blood. The genes are TRBV28 and TRBJ1-2; no reliable D call. The TCR comes from a woman aged 25 to 39 with COVID-19, enrolled during active disease. CDR3 region: CASSLPGYGYTF. For the CDR3, the DNA is TGTGCCAGCAGCCTTCCGGGATATGGCTACACCTTC.